This T cell receptor (beta chain) was identified during a study of identical twins. This clonotype occurred many times. No antigen is known for it. The junction and the germline gene differ at one end; a read error may be behind it. Broader study findings: Recombination models fit unrelated individuals' TCR alpha sharing but underestimated twins'.

TCRdb re-called the 5' RACE reads with MiXCR, one entry per CDR3 protein. Of hundreds of thousands of distinct CDR3 sequences listed, about 12% were seen once; the top ten hold about 1.6%. The CDR3 is made up of 13 amino acids. Looked up from germline, CDR1 is SGHRS and CDR2 is YFSETQ. Separately, the same data were catalogued under a study of yellow fever vaccine responses in identical twins.

The gene calls are TRBV5-1 and TRBJ2-2; D remains ambiguous. The sequence was collected from a woman under 30 in good health. What was sequenced was PBMCs. The CDR3 coding sequence is TGTGCCAGCAGCCCCGACGGCACCGGGGAGCTGTTTTTT. Protein sequence: CASSPDGTGELFF.